Following are 28 T cell receptor beta chains from one sample sequenced in a study of blood T cell repertoires in COVID-19. The protocol was immunoSEQ multiplex PCR, while the TCRdb copy is restricted to in-frame clones and leaves out a portion. This table has 35,000 to 50,000 clones, about 85% appearing once. The sequenced sample was peripheral blood. The source of these receptors is an older woman in a cohort sampled during active COVID-19.

J is TRBJ2-1 and V is TRBV3-1 (or the pseudogene TRBV3-2); 12 bases line up with TRBD2. CDR1 is LGHDT, CDR2 YNNKEL, per germline (reference sequence). This CDR3 has 16 residues. With V trimmed by 1 base and J by 9 bases, 7 bases remained unmatched. The CDR3 nucleotides read TGTGCCAGCAGCCAAGTTGTGACTAGCGGGAGAGGTGAGCAGTTCTTC. Its translation is CASSQVVTSGRGEQFF.

The chain joins TRBV6-2 or TRBV6-3 to TRBJ2-7; the match to TRBD1 covers 11 bases. Germline V gene lookup returns CDR1 MNHEY and CDR2 SVGEGT. The CDR3 extends over 15 amino acids. The V and J ends lost 5 bases and 2 bases, in that order; junction bases with no gene match: 5. CDR3 sequence reads: CASSSRDRGTYEQYF. CDR3 coding DNA: TGTGCCAGCAGTAGCCGGGACAGGGGGACCTACGAGCAGTACTTC.

The table lists this clone with a few counts. This chain links TRBV7-2 with TRBJ1-5; 7 bases agree with TRBD1. Unmatched junction bases numbered 9, after V lost 1 base and J lost 6 bases. Per the germline V gene, CDR1 is SGHTA and CDR2 is FQGNSA. This CDR3 has 16 residues. CDR3 residues: CASSLGGTVDSQPQHF. The CDR3 DNA sequence: TGTGCCAGCAGCTTAGGAGGGACAGTCGACAGTCAGCCCCAGCATTTT.

This clone was seen a few times. The rearrangement joins TRBV7-2 to TRBJ2-7; TRBD1 matches at 8 bases. With 5 bases clipped from V and 5 bases from J, the junction kept 8 bases outside the gene matches. The CDR3 is made up of 14 amino acids. Germline lookup yields CDR1 SGHTA and CDR2 FQGNSA. The CDR3 DNA reads as TGTGCCAGCAGCCCAGGACAGGGCAGGGACGAGCAGTACTTC. Translation gives CASSPGQGRDEQYF. Using reference TRBV7-2 and TRBJ2-7 for the parts outside the CDR3, the full variable domain is GAGVSQSPSNKVTEKGKDVELRCDPISGHTALYWYRQSLGQGLEFLIYFQGNSAPDKSGLPSDRFSAERTGGSVSTLTIQRTQQEDSAVYLCASSPGQGRDEQYFGPGTRLTVT.

This rearrangement joins TRBV19 to TRBJ2-7, with 11 bases that match TRBD2. The ends lost 5 bases at V and 3 bases at J; junction bases unmatched: 12. Germline V CDR1 and CDR2: LNHDA, SQIVND (reference sequence). The CDR3 extends over 17 amino acids. This CDR3 is CASSPDSGRAFGYEQYF. CDR3 DNA sequence: TGTGCCAGTAGTCCAGATAGCGGGAGGGCCTTCGGCTACGAGCAGTACTTC. The full variable domain, in which reference TRBV19 and TRBJ2-7 provide the parts outside the CDR3, is DGGITQSPKYLFRKEGQNVTLSCEQNLNHDAMYWYRQDPGQGLRLIYYSQIVNDFQKGDIAEGYSVSREKKESFPLTVTSAQKNPTAFYLCASSPDSGRAFGYEQYFGPGTRLTVT.

This rearrangement joins TRBV28 to TRBJ2-7; 7 positions match TRBD2. V lost 2 bases to trimming and J lost 2 bases; unmatched junction nucleotides: 6. The CDR3 is 15 amino acids. Germline V gene data show CDR1 as MDHEN and CDR2 as SYDVKM. CDR3 in amino acids: CASSLGKAGPYEQYF. The CDR3 coding sequence is TGTGCCAGCAGTTTAGGAAAAGCGGGACCCTACGAGCAGTACTTC. The full variable domain, with the rest looked up from reference TRBV28 and TRBJ2-7, is DVKVTQSSRYLVKRTGEKVFLECVQDMDHENMFWYRQDPGLGLRLIYFSYDVKMKEKGDIPEGYSVSREKKERFSLILESASTNQTSMYLCASSLGKAGPYEQYFGPGTRLTVT.

The gene calls are TRBV27 and TRBJ2-1; 7 bases line up with TRBD2. The CDR3 has 15 residues. Germline CDR1 reads MNHEY; CDR2 reads SMNVEV (reference sequence). Trimming cost V 3 bases and J 5 bases; bases outside gene matches: 7. The CDR3 region is CASSFRAGTDNEQFF. The CDR3 region has the DNA TGTGCCAGCAGTTTCAGAGCGGGAACGGACAATGAGCAGTTCTTC.

V is TRBV2 and J is TRBJ2-6, with 8 bases lining up with TRBD1. The CDR3 covers 15 residues. Trimming cost V 8 bases and J 2 bases; bases outside gene matches: 5. Germline lookup yields CDR1 SNHLY and CDR2 FYNNEI. The CDR3 spells CASDLDRAGANVLTF. The CDR3 nucleotides read TGTGCCAGCGACCTGGACAGGGCTGGGGCCAACGTCCTGACTTTC.

The chain links TRBV9 to TRBJ1-4; 8 bases are a match to TRBD1. This CDR3 region has 14 residues. The V gene end was trimmed by 2 bases and the J gene end by 7 bases; junction bases not matched to a gene: 4. Germline values: CDR1 SGDLS, CDR2 YYNGEE. CDR3 amino acids: CASSVSGGIEKLFF. The CDR3 bases are TGTGCCAGCAGCGTGTCAGGGGGCATTGAAAAACTGTTTTTT.

The chain couples TRBV18 to TRBJ2-7, with TRBD1 matching over 7 bases. Germline-derived CDR1 and CDR2 are KGHSH and LQKENI. This CDR3 has 14 amino acids. V shed 2 bases, J shed 0 bases, and the junction held 1 base outside the gene matches. CDR3 nucleotide sequence: TGTGCCAGCTCACCAAGGGACAGCTCCTACGAGCAGTACTTC. This gives the protein CASSPRDSSYEQYF.

In this sample, this clone turned up once. The chain combines TRBV11-2 with TRBJ2-1, with 10 bases fitting TRBD2. Per germline, CDR1 SGHAT and CDR2 FQNNGV. V lost 5 bases, J lost 3 bases, and 10 bases stayed unmatched. The CDR3 is 17 residues long. Written as DNA, the CDR3 is TGTGCCAGCAGCCTCCTTACGGGACTAGCGAACTACAATGAGCAGTTCTTC. Its translation: CASSLLTGLANYNEQFF.

The genes are TRBV19 and TRBJ2-7; TRBD2 matches at 11 bases. The germline gives CDR1 LNHDA, CDR2 SQIVND (reference sequence). The V segment lost 7 bases and the J segment 2 bases; nucleotides outside the gene matches: 7. CDR3 length: 15 residues. The DNA for the CDR3 is TGTGCCAGTACCCCCGTAGCGGGAGGGACCTACGAGCAGTACTTC. It is translated as CASTPVAGGTYEQYF.

The V and J genes are TRBV5-6 and TRBJ2-7; 8 bases agree with TRBD1. Germline V lookup: CDR1 SGHDT, CDR2 YYEEEE. The V and J ends lost 3 bases and 3 bases, in that order; junction bases with no gene match: 5. The CDR3 has 14 residues. The CDR3 sequence: CASSWGTGNYEQYF. CDR3 nucleotide sequence: TGTGCCAGCAGCTGGGGGACAGGAAACTACGAGCAGTACTTC.

In its sample, this clone was seen a few times. The V gene is TRBV30, the J gene TRBJ1-1; the D is unclear. This CDR3 spans 13 amino acids. V was cut by 0 bases and J by 1 base, with 6 bases left in between. CDR1 is GTSNPN, CDR2 SVGIG, per germline (reference sequence). CDR3 DNA: TGTGCCTGGAGTGTTGCAGAGAACACTGAAGCTTTCTTT. Its translation is CAWSVAENTEAFF.

The rearrangement links TRBV2 to TRBJ1-4; the match to TRBD1 covers 8 bases. The V gene end was trimmed by 4 bases and the J gene end by 11 bases; junction bases not matched to a gene: 3. The CDR3 is 12 residues long. The germline V gene encodes CDR1 SNHLY and CDR2 FYNNEI. The CDR3 DNA follows: TGTGCCAGCAGTGGGAGACAGGGGAAACTGTTTTTT. It yields the protein CASSGRQGKLFF.

This clone was counted between two and nine times. The genes are TRBV18 and TRBJ1-1; 7 nucleotides match TRBD1. Germline CDR1 is KGHSH and CDR2 is LQKENI. This CDR3 contains 16 residues. V shed 3 bases and J 0 bases; nucleotides not matched to a gene: 7. The CDR3 sequence is CASSPSPGTVNTEAFF. The CDR3 nucleotides are TGTGCCAGCTCACCCTCCCCCGGGACAGTGAACACTGAAGCTTTCTTT. The full variable domain, in which reference TRBV18 and TRBJ1-1 provide the parts outside the CDR3, is NAGVMQNPRHLVRRRGQEARLRCSPMKGHSHVYWYRQLPEEGLKFMVYLQKENIIDESGMPKERFSAEFPKEGPSILRIQQVVRGDSAAYFCASSPSPGTVNTEAFFGQGTRLTVV.

This clone showed up many times. This rearrangement joins TRBV4-3 to TRBJ2-2, with 7 bases aligning to TRBD1. Per the germline V gene, CDR1 is LGHNA and CDR2 is YSLEER. V shed 4 bases, J shed 7 bases, and the junction held 9 bases outside the gene matches. CDR3 length: 15 residues. The CDR3 bases are TGCGCCAGCAGCCCCGGGACAGCCCTGCACGGGGAGCTGTTTTTT. It translates to CASSPGTALHGELFF.

The genes are TRBV9 and TRBJ2-1; tentative D call: TRBD2 (6 bases). V was pared by 4 bases and J by 2 bases, with 7 bases between. Germline V lookup: CDR1 SGDLS, CDR2 YYNGEE. The CDR3 totals 13 residues. CDR3 residues: CASSTSPYNEQFF. In DNA, the CDR3 is TGTGCCAGCAGCACTAGCCCCTACAATGAGCAGTTCTTC.

The chain carries TRBV5-5 and TRBJ2-2; 10 bases align to TRBD2. The CDR3 loop spans 16 amino acids. The V gene end was trimmed by 0 bases and the J gene end by 5 bases; junction bases not matched to a gene: 4. Germline V gene sequence: CDR1 SGHKS, CDR2 YYEKEE (reference sequence). In DNA form, the CDR3 reads TGTGCCAGCAGCTTGGTAGCGGGAGGAGAAACCGGGGAGCTGTTTTTT. This codes for CASSLVAGGETGELFF.

The rearrangement links TRBV5-6 to TRBJ2-5; maybe TRBD1 (6 bases). The ends were cut back, 6 bases at V and 5 bases at J, with 11 bases in the middle. This CDR3 has 12 residues. The germline V gene has CDR1 SGHDT and CDR2 YYEEEE. Here the CDR3 reads CASTAGAETQYF. CDR3 in DNA: TGTGCCAGCACAGCAGGGGCGGAGACCCAGTACTTC.

V and J are TRBV7-9 and TRBJ2-1, with D perhaps TRBD2 (6 bases). Looked up from germline, CDR1 is SEHNR and CDR2 is FQNEAQ (reference sequence). Trimming removed 3 bases at V and 5 bases at J, with 14 bases between. The CDR3 contains 15 residues. The CDR3 nucleotides are TGTGCCAGCAGCTTGAACGGGAGATTCGACAATGAGCAGTTCTTC. Protein sequence: CASSLNGRFDNEQFF. Looking up the rest from reference TRBV7-9 and TRBJ2-1 gives the full variable domain: DTGVSQNPRHKITKRGQNVTFRCDPISEHNRLYWYRQTLGQGPEFLTYFQNEAQLEKSRLLSDRFSAERPKGSFSTLEIQRTEQGDSAMYLCASSLNGRFDNEQFFGPGTRLTVL.

Only one count was recorded for this clone. The chain has TRBV30 and TRBJ1-2; 12 nucleotides match TRBD1. CDR1 is GTSNPN and CDR2 is SVGIG in the germline V gene (reference sequence). This CDR3 spans 15 amino acids. V lost 2 bases to trimming and J lost 11 bases; unmatched junction nucleotides: 12. CDR3 coding DNA: TGTGCCTGGAGTCCCATAAGGGACAGGGGGCTAATTTACACCTTC. This encodes CAWSPIRDRGLIYTF.

The chain links TRBV5-1 to TRBJ2-7; tentatively, D is TRBD1 (6 bases). Between the trimmed V and J ends, which lost 0 bases and 2 bases, there was a span of 15 bases. The CDR3 covers 16 residues. Germline assignment: CDR1 SGHRS and CDR2 YFSETQ. The CDR3 nucleotides read TGCGCCAGCAGCTTGGCCGAGACAGGATACACCTACGAGCAGTACTTC. Protein product: CASSLAETGYTYEQYF. Using reference TRBV5-1 and TRBJ2-7 for the parts outside the CDR3, the full variable domain is KAGVTQTPRYLIKTRGQQVTLSCSPISGHRSVSWYQQTPGQGLQFLFEYFSETQRNKGNFPGRFSGRQFSNSRSEMNVSTLELGDSALYLCASSLAETGYTYEQYFGPGTRLTVT.

This clone was observed a single time. CDR3 sequence reads: CASSLAPTGELFF. The CDR3, as DNA: TGCGCCAGCAGCTTGGCCCCGACCGGGGAGCTGTTTTTT. This chain links TRBV5-1 with TRBJ2-2; no definite D call. CDR1 and CDR2 from the germline V gene are SGHRS and YFSETQ. The CDR3 runs 13 residues. V was shortened by 0 bases and J by 5 bases, with 5 bases between the two germline ends. Based on the CDR3 plus reference TRBV5-1 and TRBJ2-2, the full variable domain is KAGVTQTPRYLIKTRGQQVTLSCSPISGHRSVSWYQQTPGQGLQFLFEYFSETQRNKGNFPGRFSGRQFSNSRSEMNVSTLELGDSALYLCASSLAPTGELFFGEGSRLTVL.

The genes are TRBV28 and TRBJ2-1; 9 positions match TRBD1. Germline V lookup: CDR1 MDHEN, CDR2 SYDVKM. The CDR3 extends over 17 amino acids. The V segment lost 2 bases and the J segment 9 bases; nucleotides outside the gene matches: 14. CDR3 coding DNA: TGTGCCAGCAGTTTAAATTACAGGGGGCCGACTAGCTCTGAGCAGTTCTTC. Protein product: CASSLNYRGPTSSEQFF.

This rearrangement joins TRBV19 to TRBJ1-1, with TRBD1 as a possible D gene (5 bases). Trimming took off 9 bases at V and 1 base at J, with 15 bases between the two ends. The CDR3 loop spans 14 amino acids. Germline CDR1 and CDR2: LNHDA and SQIVND (reference sequence). In nucleotides, the CDR3 is TGTGCCAGCCCGGGGGAGGACGAGAACACTGAAGCTTTCTTT. It yields the protein CASPGEDENTEAFF.

V and J are TRBV6-2 or TRBV6-3 and TRBJ2-3, with 7 bases lining up with TRBD2. V lost 4 bases and J lost 1; bases outside the gene matches: 5. Germline CDR1 is MNHEY and CDR2 is SVGEGT. The CDR3 spans 15 residues. The CDR3 region has the DNA TGTGCCAGCAGTTTCTCTAGCGGACGCACAGATACGCAGTATTTT. This gives the protein CASSFSSGRTDTQYF.

The CDR3 reads CASSLIGGGISYNEQFF. CDR3 nucleotide sequence: TGTGCCAGCAGCTTAATCGGGGGTGGGATCTCCTACAATGAGCAGTTCTTC. The chain joins TRBV7-2 to TRBJ2-1, with D maybe TRBD2 (6 bases). V was pared by 2 bases and J by 0 bases, with 14 bases between. This CDR3 region has 17 residues. Germline CDR1 reads SGHTA; CDR2 reads FQGNSA.